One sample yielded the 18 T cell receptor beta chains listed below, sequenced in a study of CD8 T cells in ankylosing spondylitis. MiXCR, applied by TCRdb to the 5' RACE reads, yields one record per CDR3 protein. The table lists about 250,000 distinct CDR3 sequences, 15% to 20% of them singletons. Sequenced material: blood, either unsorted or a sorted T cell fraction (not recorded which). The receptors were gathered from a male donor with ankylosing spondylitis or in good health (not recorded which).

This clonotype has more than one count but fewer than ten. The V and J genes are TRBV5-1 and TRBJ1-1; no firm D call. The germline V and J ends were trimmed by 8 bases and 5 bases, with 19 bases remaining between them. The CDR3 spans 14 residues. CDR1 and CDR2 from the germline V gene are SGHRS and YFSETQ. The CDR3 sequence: CARESILGVTEAFF. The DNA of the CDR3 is TGCGCCAGGGAGTCGATACTGGGTGTGACTGAAGCTTTCTTT.

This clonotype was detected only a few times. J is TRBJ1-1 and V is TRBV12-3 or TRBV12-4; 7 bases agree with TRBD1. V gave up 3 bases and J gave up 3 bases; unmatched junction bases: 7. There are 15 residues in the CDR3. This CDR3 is CASSLIRGRDTEAFF. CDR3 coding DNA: TGTGCCAGCAGTTTGATAAGGGGGCGGGACACTGAAGCTTTCTTT.

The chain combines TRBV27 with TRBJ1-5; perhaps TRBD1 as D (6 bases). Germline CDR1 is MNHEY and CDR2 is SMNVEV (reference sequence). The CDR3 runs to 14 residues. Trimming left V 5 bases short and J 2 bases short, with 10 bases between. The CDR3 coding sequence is TGTGCCAGCAGTACAGGGTGGGGCAATCAGCCCCAGCATTTT. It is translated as CASSTGWGNQPQHF.

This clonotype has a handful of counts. In DNA form, the CDR3 reads TGTGCCAGCCCCTTGACTAGCGGATACAATGAGCAGTTCTTC. This sequence encodes CASPLTSGYNEQFF. This chain links TRBV2 with TRBJ2-1, with 9 nucleotides matching TRBD2. Germline assignment: CDR1 SNHLY and CDR2 FYNNEI. V gave up 8 bases and J gave up 4 bases; unmatched junction bases: 6. This CDR3 is built from 14 residues.

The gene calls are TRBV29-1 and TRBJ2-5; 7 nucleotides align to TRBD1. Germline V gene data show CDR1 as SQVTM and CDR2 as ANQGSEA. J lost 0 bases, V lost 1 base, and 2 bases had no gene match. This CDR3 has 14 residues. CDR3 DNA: TGCAGCGTTGAAGGGCAGGGGGACCAAGAGACCCAGTACTTC. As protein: CSVEGQGDQETQYF.

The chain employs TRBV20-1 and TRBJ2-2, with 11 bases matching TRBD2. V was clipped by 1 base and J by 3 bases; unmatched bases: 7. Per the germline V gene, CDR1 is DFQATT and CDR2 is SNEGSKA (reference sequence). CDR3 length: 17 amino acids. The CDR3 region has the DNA TGCAGTGCTAGAGCTCATACTAGCGGGAGTGACACCGGGGAGCTGTTTTTT. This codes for CSARAHTSGSDTGELFF.

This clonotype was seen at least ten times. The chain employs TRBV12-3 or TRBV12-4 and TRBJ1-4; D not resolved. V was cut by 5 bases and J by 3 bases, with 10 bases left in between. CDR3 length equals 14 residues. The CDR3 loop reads CASSTPGANEKLFF. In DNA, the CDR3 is TGTGCCAGCAGTACCCCGGGAGCTAATGAAAAACTGTTTTTT.

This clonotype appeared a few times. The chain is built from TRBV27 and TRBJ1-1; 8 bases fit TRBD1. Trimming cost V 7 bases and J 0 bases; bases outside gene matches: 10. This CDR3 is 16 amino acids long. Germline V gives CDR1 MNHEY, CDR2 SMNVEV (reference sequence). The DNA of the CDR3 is TGTGCCAGCACCTCCGGGACAGGCTACATGAACACTGAAGCTTTCTTT. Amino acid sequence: CASTSGTGYMNTEAFF.

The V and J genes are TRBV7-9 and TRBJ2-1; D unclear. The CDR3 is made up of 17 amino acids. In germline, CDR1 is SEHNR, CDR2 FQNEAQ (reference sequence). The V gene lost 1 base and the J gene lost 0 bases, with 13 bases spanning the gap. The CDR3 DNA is TGTGCCAGCAGCTTAGAGGACCAACTGAGCTCCTACAATGAGCAGTTCTTC. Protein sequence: CASSLEDQLSSYNEQFF. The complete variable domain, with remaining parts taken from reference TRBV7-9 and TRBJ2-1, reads DTGVSQNPRHKITKRGQNVTFRCDPISEHNRLYWYRQTLGQGPEFLTYFQNEAQLEKSRLLSDRFSAERPKGSFSTLEIQRTEQGDSAMYLCASSLEDQLSSYNEQFFGPGTRLTVL.

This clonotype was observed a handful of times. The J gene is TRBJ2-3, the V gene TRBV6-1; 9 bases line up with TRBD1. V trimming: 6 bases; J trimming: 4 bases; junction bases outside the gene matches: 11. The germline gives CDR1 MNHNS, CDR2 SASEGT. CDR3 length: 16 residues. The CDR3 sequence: CASRILGTGRADTQYF. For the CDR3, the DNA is TGTGCCAGCAGGATCTTAGGGACAGGGAGAGCAGATACGCAGTATTTT.

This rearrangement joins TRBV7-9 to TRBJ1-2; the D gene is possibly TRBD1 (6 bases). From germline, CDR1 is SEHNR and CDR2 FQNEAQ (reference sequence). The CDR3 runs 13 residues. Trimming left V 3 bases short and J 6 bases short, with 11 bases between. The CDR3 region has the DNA TGTGCCAGCAGCTTCCGGGACACCGATGGCTACACCTTC. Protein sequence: CASSFRDTDGYTF. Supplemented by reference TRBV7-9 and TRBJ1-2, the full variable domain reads DTGVSQNPRHKITKRGQNVTFRCDPISEHNRLYWYRQTLGQGPEFLTYFQNEAQLEKSRLLSDRFSAERPKGSFSTLEIQRTEQGDSAMYLCASSFRDTDGYTFGSGTRLTVV.

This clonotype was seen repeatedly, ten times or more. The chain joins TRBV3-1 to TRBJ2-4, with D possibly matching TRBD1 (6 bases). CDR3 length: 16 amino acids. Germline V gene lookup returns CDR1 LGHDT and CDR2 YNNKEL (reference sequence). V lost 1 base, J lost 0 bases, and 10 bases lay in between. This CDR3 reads CASSQGKDRAKNIQYF. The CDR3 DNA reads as TGTGCCAGCAGCCAAGGAAAGGACAGAGCCAAAAACATTCAGTACTTC.

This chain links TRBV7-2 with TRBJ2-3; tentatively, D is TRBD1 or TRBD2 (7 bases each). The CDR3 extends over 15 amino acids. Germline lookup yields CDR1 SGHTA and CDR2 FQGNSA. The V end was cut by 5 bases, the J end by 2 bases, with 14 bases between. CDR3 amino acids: CASSPGGTTTDTQYF. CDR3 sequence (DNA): TGTGCCAGCAGCCCAGGGGGGACTACCACAGATACGCAGTATTTT.

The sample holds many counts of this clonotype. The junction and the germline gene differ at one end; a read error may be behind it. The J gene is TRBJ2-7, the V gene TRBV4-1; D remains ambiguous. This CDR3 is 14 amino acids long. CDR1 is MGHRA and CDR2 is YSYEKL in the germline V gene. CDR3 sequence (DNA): TGTGCCAGCAGCCAAGATGGTAGCTCCTACGAGCAGTACTTC. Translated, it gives CASSQDGSSYEQYF.

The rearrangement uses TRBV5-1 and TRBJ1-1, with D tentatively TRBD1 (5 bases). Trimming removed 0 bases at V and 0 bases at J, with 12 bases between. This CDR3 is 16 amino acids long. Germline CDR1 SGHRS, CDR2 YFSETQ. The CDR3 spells CASSLGGDLLNTEAFF. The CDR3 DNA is TGCGCCAGCAGCTTGGGAGGGGACCTATTGAACACTGAAGCTTTCTTT.

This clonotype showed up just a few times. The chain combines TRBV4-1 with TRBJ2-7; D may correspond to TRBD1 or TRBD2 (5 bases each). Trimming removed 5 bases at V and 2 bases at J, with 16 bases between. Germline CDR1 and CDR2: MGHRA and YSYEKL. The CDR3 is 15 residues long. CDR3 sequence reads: CASSETGTGPYEQYF. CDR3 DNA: TGCGCCAGCAGCGAGACGGGTACGGGACCCTACGAGCAGTACTTC.

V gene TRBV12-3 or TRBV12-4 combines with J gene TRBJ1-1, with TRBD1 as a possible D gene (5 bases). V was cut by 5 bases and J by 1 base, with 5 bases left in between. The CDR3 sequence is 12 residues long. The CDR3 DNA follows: TGTGCCAGCAGTGGGGCGAACACTGAAGCTTTCTTT. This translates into CASSGANTEAFF.

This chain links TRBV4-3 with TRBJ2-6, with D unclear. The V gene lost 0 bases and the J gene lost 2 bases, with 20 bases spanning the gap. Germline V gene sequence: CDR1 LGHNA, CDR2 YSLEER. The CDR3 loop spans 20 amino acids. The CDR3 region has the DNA TGCGCCAGCAGCCAAGAATTGTACGGAGCGACCCTTGCTGGGGCCAACGTCCTGACTTTC. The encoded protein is CASSQELYGATLAGANVLTF.